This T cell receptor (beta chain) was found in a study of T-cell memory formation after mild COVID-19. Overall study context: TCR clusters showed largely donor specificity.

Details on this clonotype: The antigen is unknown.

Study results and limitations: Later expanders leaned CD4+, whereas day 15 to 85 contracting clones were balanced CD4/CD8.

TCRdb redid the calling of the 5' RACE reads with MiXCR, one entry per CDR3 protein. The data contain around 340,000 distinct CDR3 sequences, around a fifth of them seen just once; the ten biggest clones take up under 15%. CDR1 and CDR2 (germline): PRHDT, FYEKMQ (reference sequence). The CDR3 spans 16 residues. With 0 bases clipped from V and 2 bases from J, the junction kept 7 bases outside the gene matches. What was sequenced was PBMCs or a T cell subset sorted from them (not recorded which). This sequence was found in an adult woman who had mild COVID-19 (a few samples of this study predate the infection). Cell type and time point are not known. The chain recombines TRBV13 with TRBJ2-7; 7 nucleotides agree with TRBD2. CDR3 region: CASSLGLGGVPYEQYF. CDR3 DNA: TGTGCCAGCAGCTTAGGCCTTGGGGGGGTACCCTACGAGCAGTACTTC.